This T cell receptor beta chain comes out of a study of shared clonotypes between healthy human individuals. Across the study: CD8 memory received one plate per donor, CD8 naive two, CD4 memory three and CD4 naive three. Study findings and constraints: Tissues were not sampled, only blood, and their repertoires likely differ. Clonotype sharing among the donors was expected to vary with sequencing depth.

Details on this clone: Its antigen is unidentified.

Per the authors' pipeline: For the immunoSEQ data, sequences were junction-only without quality scores, so filtering differed. This table comes from immunoSEQ multiplex PCR, and its TCRdb copy is limited to in-frame clones, with some not included. The DNA was the basis for D and trimming; V, J and clone size are from that table. The repertoire has hundreds of thousands of clones, roughly 70% of them found once; the top ten carry 8.5% to 12%. The CDR3 is 15 amino acids. Per the germline V gene, CDR1 is MDHEN and CDR2 is SYDVKM. V gave up 1 base and J gave up 2 bases; unmatched junction bases: 3. The sequencing sample was made of memory CD4+ T cells sorted from blood. Subset specified: CD45RA-negative fraction. V and J are TRBV28 and TRBJ2-7; 9 nucleotides agree with TRBD1. The receptor was derived from a man aged 25 to 40 in good health. CDR3 coding DNA: TGTGCCAGCAGTTTATTGGGGGACAGGGCCTACGAGCAGTACTTC. Amino acids: CASSLLGDRAYEQYF. The full variable domain, in which reference TRBV28 and TRBJ2-7 provide the parts outside the CDR3, is DVKVTQSSRYLVKRTGEKVFLECVQDMDHENMFWYRQDPGLGLRLIYFSYDVKMKEKGDIPEGYSVSREKKERFSLILESASTNQTSMYLCASSLLGDRAYEQYFGPGTRLTVT.